This T cell receptor beta chain was recorded in a study of control samples from healthy donors and cancer patients. Profiled with immunoSEQ multiplex PCR; TCRdb holds only in-frame clones, not every one. The data show about 26,000 clones, 75% to 85% seen once. Germline V gene data show CDR1 as SGHDN and CDR2 as FVKESK. V was pared by 3 bases and J by 4 bases, with 4 bases of the junction left unmatched. The CDR3 extends over 16 amino acids. This rearrangement joins TRBV14 to TRBJ2-2; 11 nucleotides line up with TRBD2. The TCR sequence derives from a man aged 60 to 69 with colorectal cancer. Sequences were obtained from PBMCs. CDR3 sequence reads: CASSQLAGGLTGELFF. DNA for the CDR3: TGTGCCAGCAGCCAGCTAGCGGGGGGCCTCACCGGGGAGCTGTTTTTT.